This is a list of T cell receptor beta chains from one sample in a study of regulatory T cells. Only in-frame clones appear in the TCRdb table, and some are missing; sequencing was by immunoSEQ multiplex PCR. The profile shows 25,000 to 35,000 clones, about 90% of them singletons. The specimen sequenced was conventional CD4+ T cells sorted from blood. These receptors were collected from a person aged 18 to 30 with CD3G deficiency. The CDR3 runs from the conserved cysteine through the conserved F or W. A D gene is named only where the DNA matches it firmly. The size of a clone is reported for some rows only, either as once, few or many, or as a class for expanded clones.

DNA: TGTGCCAGCAGTTTTAGCGGGACAACCTACGAGCAGTACTTC
CDR3: CASSFSGTTYEQYF
size: NA
D: TRBD2
length: 14
J: TRBJ2-7
V: TRBV28

DNA: TGTGCCAGCAGTCCCGAACAGGGGAATCAGCCCCAGCATTTT
CDR3: CASSPEQGNQPQHF
size: NA
D: TRBD1
length: 14
J: TRBJ1-5
V: TRBV6-5

DNA: TGTGCCAGCTCACAAATACGGAACACCGGGGAGCTGTTTTTT
CDR3: CASSQIRNTGELFF
size: NA
D: NA
length: 14
J: TRBJ2-2
V: TRBV18

DNA: TGCGCCAGCAGCCTCCTACCTGGCGGCTCTGGGGCCAACGTCCTGACTTTC
CDR3: CASSLLPGGSGANVLTF
size: NA
D: NA
length: 17
J: TRBJ2-6
V: TRBV5-1

DNA: TGTGCCAGCCGGTCCAGGGAAAAACAGCCCCAGCATTTT
CDR3: CASRSREKQPQHF
size: NA
D: NA
length: 13
J: TRBJ1-5
V: TRBV19

DNA: TGTGCCAGCAGTGGTCACGGTAAAGTGGAGACCCAGTACTTC
CDR3: CASSGHGKVETQYF
size: few
D: NA
length: 14
J: TRBJ2-5
V: TRBV28

DNA: TGTGCCAGCAGTTTTGAGGATCCGGCGGGAGGGCCGGAGCGGCAGGAGCAGTACTTC
CDR3: CASSFEDPAGGPERQEQYF
size: NA
D: TRBD2
length: 19
J: TRBJ2-7
V: TRBV27

DNA: TGTGCCAGCACCCCGGGACTAGCGGGAGAAGGAGGGATCAATAATGAGCAGTTCTTC
CDR3: CASTPGLAGEGGINNEQFF
size: NA
D: TRBD2
length: 19
J: TRBJ2-1
V: TRBV7-8

DNA: TGCGCCAGCAGCGCGGGACAGTCCCTCACCTTC
CDR3: CASSAGQSLTF
size: NA
D: TRBD1
length: 11
J: TRBJ1-2
V: TRBV5-1

DNA: TGTGCCAGCAGTTTATCGGTTACAGGGGGCTTGGAAGATACGCAGTATTTT
CDR3: CASSLSVTGGLEDTQYF
size: NA
D: TRBD1
length: 17
J: TRBJ2-3
V: TRBV27

DNA: TGTGCCTGGAGTCCGCAGGGGGCCGGGGAGCTGTTTTTT
CDR3: CAWSPQGAGELFF
size: NA
D: TRBD1
length: 13
J: TRBJ2-2
V: TRBV30

DNA: TGTGCCAGCAACAGGAGGAGCTACGAGCAGTACTTC
CDR3: CASNRRSYEQYF
size: NA
D: NA
length: 12
J: TRBJ2-7
V: TRBV28

DNA: TGTGCCAGCAGTTCCCCTCAGGGCTCCTACAATGAGCAGTTCTTC
CDR3: CASSSPQGSYNEQFF
size: NA
D: NA
length: 15
J: TRBJ2-1
V: TRBV28

DNA: TGCGCCAGCAGTGAGTCGTCGGGGCGCGGCGAGCAGTACTTC
CDR3: CASSESSGRGEQYF
size: NA
D: NA
length: 14
J: TRBJ2-7
V: TRBV10-2

DNA: TGTGCCAGCAGCCCCGCTAGCGGGAGTGGCTACGAGCAGTACTTC
CDR3: CASSPASGSGYEQYF
size: NA
D: TRBD2
length: 15
J: TRBJ2-7
V: TRBV6-1

DNA: TGTGCCAGCAGTCTAAGGGTCTCTGGGGCCAACGTCCTGACTTTC
CDR3: CASSLRVSGANVLTF
size: NA
D: NA
length: 15
J: TRBJ2-6
V: TRBV6-1

DNA: TGTGCCAGCAGTGAAGCTGTGGATTACGAGCAGTACTTC
CDR3: CASSEAVDYEQYF
size: once
D: NA
length: 13
J: TRBJ2-7
V: TRBV6-1

DNA: TGTGCCATCAGTGAAGGGCAGGGTGGCTATGGCTACACCTTC
CDR3: CAISEGQGGYGYTF
size: NA
D: NA
length: 14
J: TRBJ1-2
V: TRBV10-3

DNA: TGCGCCAGCAGCCAGGGGGCAGGTAGACAAGAGACCCAGTACTTC
CDR3: CASSQGAGRQETQYF
size: NA
D: NA
length: 15
J: TRBJ2-5
V: TRBV4-3

DNA: TGTGCCAGCAGCCCATACTGGCCCGAGCAGTACTTC
CDR3: CASSPYWPEQYF
size: NA
D: NA
length: 12
J: TRBJ2-7
V: TRBV7-2

DNA: TGTGCCAGCAGTTCCAGCGGGGGGAACAATGAGCAGTTCTTC
CDR3: CASSSSGGNNEQFF
size: NA
D: TRBD2
length: 14
J: TRBJ2-1
V: TRBV28

DNA: TGCGCCAGCAGCTTGGGGTGGGGAAACACTGAAGCTTTCTTT
CDR3: CASSLGWGNTEAFF
size: NA
D: NA
length: 14
J: TRBJ1-1
V: TRBV5-1

DNA: TGTGCCAGCAGTGAAGGGCAGCCCTACAATGAGCAGTTCTTC
CDR3: CASSEGQPYNEQFF
size: NA
D: NA
length: 14
J: TRBJ2-1
V: TRBV6-1

DNA: TGTGCCAGCACCTCGGGACTAGCGGGAGTAGAGACCCAGTACTTC
CDR3: CASTSGLAGVETQYF
size: NA
D: TRBD2
length: 15
J: TRBJ2-5
V: TRBV28

DNA: TGTGCCAGCAGTGATTGGGGGACAGGGCGGCCAGATACGCAGTATTTT
CDR3: CASSDWGTGRPDTQYF
size: NA
D: TRBD1
length: 16
J: TRBJ2-3
V: TRBV6-4

DNA: TGCGCCAGCAGCCAGGTGGGACAGAACACCGGGGAGCTGTTTTTT
CDR3: CASSQVGQNTGELFF
size: NA
D: NA
length: 15
J: TRBJ2-2
V: TRBV4-3

DNA: TGTGCCAGCATTCCTATAGCGGGATCCTACGAGCAGTACTTC
CDR3: CASIPIAGSYEQYF
size: NA
D: TRBD2
length: 14
J: TRBJ2-7
V: TRBV6-1

DNA: TGTGCCAGCAGCTTAAGGGACACCGGGGAGCTGTTTTTT
CDR3: CASSLRDTGELFF
size: few
D: NA
length: 13
J: TRBJ2-2
V: TRBV11-2

DNA: TGCGCCAGCAGCCAAGATCGCTGGACTCGGGCAGATACGCAGTATTTT
CDR3: CASSQDRWTRADTQYF
size: NA
D: NA
length: 16
J: TRBJ2-3
V: TRBV4-3

DNA: TGTGCCAGCAGCCGGATGACAGACTACTACGAGCAGTACTTC
CDR3: CASSRMTDYYEQYF
size: NA
D: NA
length: 14
J: TRBJ2-7
V: TRBV7-8

DNA: TGTGCCAGCAGCTCCCCAGGGAGGCAAGAGACCCAGTACTTC
CDR3: CASSSPGRQETQYF
size: NA
D: NA
length: 14
J: TRBJ2-5
V: TRBV11-2

DNA: TGTGCCAGCAGTGAAGGGACTAGCGGGAGCGAGCAGTACTTC
CDR3: CASSEGTSGSEQYF
size: NA
D: TRBD2
length: 14
J: TRBJ2-7
V: TRBV6-1

DNA: TGTGCCAGCTCACCCACAGGCCCCCTCGGCCAAGAGACCCAGTACTTC
CDR3: CASSPTGPLGQETQYF
size: NA
D: NA
length: 16
J: TRBJ2-5
V: TRBV18

DNA: TGTGCCAGCAGTGAAGCGCTCGGAAGGGGGGCCGTAGCCAAAAACATTCAGTACTTC
CDR3: CASSEALGRGAVAKNIQYF
size: NA
D: NA
length: 19
J: TRBJ2-4
V: TRBV6-1

DNA: TGCGCCGGGAAGGACGGTAACAATGAGCAGTTCTTC
CDR3: CAGKDGNNEQFF
size: NA
D: NA
length: 12
J: TRBJ2-1
V: TRBV4-1

DNA: TGTGCCAGCAGTGAATTTGTGTCCCGGGAGCTGTTTTTT
CDR3: CASSEFVSRELFF
size: NA
D: NA
length: 13
J: TRBJ2-2
V: TRBV6-1

DNA: TGTGCCAGCAGCCCTGACGGCCCCGGTGTTCAAGAGACCCAGTACTTC
CDR3: CASSPDGPGVQETQYF
size: NA
D: NA
length: 16
J: TRBJ2-5
V: TRBV5-4

DNA: TGTGCCAGCAGCTTAATGTCTTCTAGCACAGATACGCAGTATTTT
CDR3: CASSLMSSSTDTQYF
size: NA
D: NA
length: 15
J: TRBJ2-3
V: TRBV11-2

DNA: TGTGCCAGCAGTGCGGCCCCGGGGACCGGGGAGCTGTTTTTT
CDR3: CASSAAPGTGELFF
size: NA
D: NA
length: 14
J: TRBJ2-2
V: TRBV6-4

DNA: TGTGCCAGCAGTTTGCATACAGGGGGCAACACTGAAGCTTTCTTT
CDR3: CASSLHTGGNTEAFF
size: NA
D: TRBD1
length: 15
J: TRBJ1-1
V: TRBV28

DNA: TGTGCCAGCAGCTTGCAAGGGAAGGATACGCAGTATTTT
CDR3: CASSLQGKDTQYF
size: NA
D: NA
length: 13
J: TRBJ2-3
V: TRBV7-2

DNA: TGTGCCTGGAGTCTTCACGGTCCGGGCTACACCTTC
CDR3: CAWSLHGPGYTF
size: NA
D: NA
length: 12
J: TRBJ1-2
V: TRBV30

DNA: TGTGCCAGCAATCGCTCGCGGCCCTTCGGTGGGGGTGAAAAACTGTTTTTT
CDR3: CASNRSRPFGGGEKLFF
size: NA
D: NA
length: 17
J: TRBJ1-4
V: TRBV27

DNA: TGCGCCAGCAGCTCCGGACAGCCGAGCACTGAAGCTTTCTTT
CDR3: CASSSGQPSTEAFF
size: NA
D: NA
length: 14
J: TRBJ1-1
V: TRBV5-1

DNA: TGTGCCAGCAGTTTGACAGCGAACACCGGGGAGCTGTTTTTT
CDR3: CASSLTANTGELFF
size: NA
D: NA
length: 14
J: TRBJ2-2
V: TRBV28

DNA: TGTGCAAGTCGCTTTTTAGGACTAGCGGGAAGGGGCTCCTACAATGAGCAGTTCTTC
CDR3: CASRFLGLAGRGSYNEQFF
size: NA
D: NA
length: 19
J: TRBJ2-1
V: TRBV12-2

DNA: TGCGCCAGCAGACCTGGACAGTTGGGCACTGAAGCTTTCTTT
CDR3: CASRPGQLGTEAFF
size: NA
D: NA
length: 14
J: TRBJ1-1
V: TRBV5-1

DNA: TGCGCCGGCAAGCGGGGGGCCGAGGCCGGGGAGCTGTTTTTT
CDR3: CAGKRGAEAGELFF
size: NA
D: TRBD2
length: 14
J: TRBJ2-2
V: TRBV5-1

DNA: TGTGCCATCAGTGAGTCGCTACTTGTCCCGGGACAGGGGTACGAGCAGTACTTC
CDR3: CAISESLLVPGQGYEQYF
size: NA
D: TRBD1
length: 18
J: TRBJ2-7
V: TRBV10-3